The subject of this entry is one TCR beta chain. Its target is not known. This sample is drawn from a study of response to subunit inactivated influenza vaccine. TCRdb used MiXCR to reprocess the RT-PCR reads, holding one entry per CDR3 protein. The sample carries over 750,000 distinct CDR3 sequences, approximately 21% recorded once. Study-level findings and limits: Researchers suggested that each seasonal influenza vaccination recruits few new T cells.

V was trimmed by 2 bases and J by 2 bases, leaving 7 bases between them. From germline, CDR1 is MNHNY and CDR2 SVGAGI (reference sequence). CDR3 length equals 13 residues. This material consisted of PBMCs from blood, taken 5 to 6 days after vaccination. The V and J genes are TRBV6-6 and TRBJ2-7, with D unresolved. The TCR sequence derives from a middle-aged man who received an inactivated influenza vaccine. This CDR3 is CASSYRNTYEQYF. DNA of the CDR3: TGTGCCAGCAGTTACCGAAATACCTACGAGCAGTACTTC.